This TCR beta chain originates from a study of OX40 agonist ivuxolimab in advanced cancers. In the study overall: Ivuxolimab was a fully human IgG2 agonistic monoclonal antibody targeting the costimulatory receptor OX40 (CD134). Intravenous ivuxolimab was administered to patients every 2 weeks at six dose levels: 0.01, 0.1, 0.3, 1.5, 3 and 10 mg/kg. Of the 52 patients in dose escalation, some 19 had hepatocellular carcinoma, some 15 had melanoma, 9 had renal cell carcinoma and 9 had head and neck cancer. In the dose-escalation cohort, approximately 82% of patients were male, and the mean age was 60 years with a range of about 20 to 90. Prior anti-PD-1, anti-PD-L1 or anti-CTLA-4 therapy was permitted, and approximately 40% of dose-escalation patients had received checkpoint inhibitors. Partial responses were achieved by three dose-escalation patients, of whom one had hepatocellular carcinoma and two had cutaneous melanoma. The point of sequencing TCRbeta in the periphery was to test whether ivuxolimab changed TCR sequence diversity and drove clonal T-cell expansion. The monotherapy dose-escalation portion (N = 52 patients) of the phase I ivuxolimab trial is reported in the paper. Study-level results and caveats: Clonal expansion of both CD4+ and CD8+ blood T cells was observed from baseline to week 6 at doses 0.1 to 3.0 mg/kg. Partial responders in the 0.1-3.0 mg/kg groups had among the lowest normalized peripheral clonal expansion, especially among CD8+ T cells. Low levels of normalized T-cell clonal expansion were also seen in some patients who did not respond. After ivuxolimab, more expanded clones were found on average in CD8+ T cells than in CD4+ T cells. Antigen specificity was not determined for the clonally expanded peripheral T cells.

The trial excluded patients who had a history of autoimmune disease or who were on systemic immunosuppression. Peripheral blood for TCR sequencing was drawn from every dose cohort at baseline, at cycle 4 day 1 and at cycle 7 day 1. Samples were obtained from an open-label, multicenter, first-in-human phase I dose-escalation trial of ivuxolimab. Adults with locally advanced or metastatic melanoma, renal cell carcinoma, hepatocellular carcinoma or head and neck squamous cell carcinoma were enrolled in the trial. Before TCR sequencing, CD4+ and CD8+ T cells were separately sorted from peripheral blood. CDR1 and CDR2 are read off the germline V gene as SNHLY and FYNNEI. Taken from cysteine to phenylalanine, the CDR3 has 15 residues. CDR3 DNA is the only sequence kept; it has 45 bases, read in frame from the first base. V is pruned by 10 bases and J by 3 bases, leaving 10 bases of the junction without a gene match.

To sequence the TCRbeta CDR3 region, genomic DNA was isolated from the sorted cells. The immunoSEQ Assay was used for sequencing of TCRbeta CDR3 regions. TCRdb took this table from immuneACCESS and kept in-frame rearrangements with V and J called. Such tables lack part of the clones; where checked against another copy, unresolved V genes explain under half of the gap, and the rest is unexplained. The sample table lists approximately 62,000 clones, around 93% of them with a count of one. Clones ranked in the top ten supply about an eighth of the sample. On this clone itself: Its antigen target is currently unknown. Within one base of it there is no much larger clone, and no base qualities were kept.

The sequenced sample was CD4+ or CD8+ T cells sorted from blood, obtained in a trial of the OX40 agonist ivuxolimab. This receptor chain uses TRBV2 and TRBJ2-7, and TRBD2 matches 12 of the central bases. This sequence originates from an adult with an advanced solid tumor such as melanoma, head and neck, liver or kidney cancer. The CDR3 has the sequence CATIVASGRGYEQYF. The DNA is TGTGCCACGATTGTTGCTAGCGGGAGGGGCTACGAGCAGTACTTC.